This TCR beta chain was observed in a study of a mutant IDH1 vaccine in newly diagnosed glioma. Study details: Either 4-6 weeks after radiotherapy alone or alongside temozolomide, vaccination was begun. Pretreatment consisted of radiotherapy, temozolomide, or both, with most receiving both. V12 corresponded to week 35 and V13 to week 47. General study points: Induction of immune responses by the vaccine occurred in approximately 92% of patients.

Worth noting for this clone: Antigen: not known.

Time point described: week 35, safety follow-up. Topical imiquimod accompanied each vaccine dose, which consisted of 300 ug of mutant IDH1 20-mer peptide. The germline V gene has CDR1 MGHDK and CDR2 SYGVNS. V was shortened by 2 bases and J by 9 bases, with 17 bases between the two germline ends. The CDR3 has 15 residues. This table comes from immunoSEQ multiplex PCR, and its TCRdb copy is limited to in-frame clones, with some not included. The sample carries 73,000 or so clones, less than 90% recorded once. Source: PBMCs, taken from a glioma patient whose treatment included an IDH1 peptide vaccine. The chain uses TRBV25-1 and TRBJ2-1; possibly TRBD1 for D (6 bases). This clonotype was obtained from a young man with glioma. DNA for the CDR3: TGTGCCAGCAGTGAAGGTCACGGCAGGGGCCTTGAGCAGTTCTTC. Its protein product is CASSEGHGRGLEQFF.